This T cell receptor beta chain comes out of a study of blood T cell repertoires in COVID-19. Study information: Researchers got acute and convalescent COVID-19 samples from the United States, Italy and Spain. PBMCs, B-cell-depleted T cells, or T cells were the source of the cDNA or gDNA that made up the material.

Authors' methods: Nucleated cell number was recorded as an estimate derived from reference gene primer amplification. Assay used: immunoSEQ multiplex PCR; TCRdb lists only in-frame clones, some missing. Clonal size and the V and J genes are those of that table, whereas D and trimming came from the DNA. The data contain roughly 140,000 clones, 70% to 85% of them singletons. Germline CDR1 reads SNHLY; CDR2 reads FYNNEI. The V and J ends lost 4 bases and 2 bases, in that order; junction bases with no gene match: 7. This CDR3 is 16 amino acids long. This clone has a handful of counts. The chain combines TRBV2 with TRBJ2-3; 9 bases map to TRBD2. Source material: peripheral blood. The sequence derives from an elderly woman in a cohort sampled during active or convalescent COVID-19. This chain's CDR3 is CASSAPLAGATDTQYF. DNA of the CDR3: TGTGCCAGCAGTGCCCCCTTAGCGGGAGCCACAGATACGCAGTATTTT.